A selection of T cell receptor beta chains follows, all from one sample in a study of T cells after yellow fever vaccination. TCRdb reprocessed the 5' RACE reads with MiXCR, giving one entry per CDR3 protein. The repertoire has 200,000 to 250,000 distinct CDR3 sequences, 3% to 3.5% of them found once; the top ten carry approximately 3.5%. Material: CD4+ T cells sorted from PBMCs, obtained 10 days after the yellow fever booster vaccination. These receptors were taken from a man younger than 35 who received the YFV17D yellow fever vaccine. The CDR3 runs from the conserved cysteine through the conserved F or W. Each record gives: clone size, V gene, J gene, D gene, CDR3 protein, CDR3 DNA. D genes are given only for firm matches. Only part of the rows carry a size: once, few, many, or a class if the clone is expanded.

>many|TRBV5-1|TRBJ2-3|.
CASSLHDTQYF
TGCGCCAGCAGCTTACATGATACGCAGTATTTT
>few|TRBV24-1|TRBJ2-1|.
CATSDRMGAYNEQFF
TGTGCCACCAGTGACCGTATGGGGGCCTACAATGAGCAGTTCTTC
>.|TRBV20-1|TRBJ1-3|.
CSARDRVSGNTIYF
TGCAGTGCTAGAGACCGAGTCTCTGGAAACACCATATATTTT
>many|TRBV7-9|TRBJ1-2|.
CASSQNLRGIYGYTF
TGTGCCAGCAGCCAAAACCTCAGGGGTATCTATGGCTACACCTTC
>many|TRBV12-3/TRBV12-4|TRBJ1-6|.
CASSLEAPLHF
TGTGCCAGCAGTTTAGAGGCACCCCTCCACTTT
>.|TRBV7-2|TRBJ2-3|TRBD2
CASSLLAVTSTDTQYF
TGTGCCAGCAGCTTACTAGCGGTGACTAGCACAGATACGCAGTATTTT
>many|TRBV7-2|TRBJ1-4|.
CASSLRGGGAGKLFF
TGTGCCAGCAGCCTCCGGGGGGGAGGGGCCGGGAAACTGTTTTTT
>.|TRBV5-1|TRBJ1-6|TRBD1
CASSQRTGDSPLHF
TGCGCCAGCAGCCAACGGACAGGGGATTCACCCCTCCACTTT
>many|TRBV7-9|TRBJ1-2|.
CASSRGGVYGYTF
TGTGCCAGCAGCCGCGGTGGGGTGTATGGCTACACCTTC
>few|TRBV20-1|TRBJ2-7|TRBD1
CSAPGQGLYEQYF
TGCAGTGCCCCGGGACAGGGACTCTACGAGCAGTACTTC
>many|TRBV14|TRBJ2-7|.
CATLDSIYEQYF
TGTGCCACCCTGGACAGCATCTACGAGCAGTACTTC
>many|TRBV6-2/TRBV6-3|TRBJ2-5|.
CASNQERGSTETQYF
TGTGCCAGCAATCAAGAGAGGGGTTCGACAGAGACCCAGTACTTC
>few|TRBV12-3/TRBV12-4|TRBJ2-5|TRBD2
CASSPGTSGRPGTQYF
TGTGCCAGCAGTCCCGGGACTAGCGGCCGCCCAGGGACCCAGTACTTC
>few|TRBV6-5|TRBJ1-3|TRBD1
CASSVTGGSGNTIYF
TGTGCCAGCAGTGTGACAGGGGGCTCTGGAAACACCATATATTTT
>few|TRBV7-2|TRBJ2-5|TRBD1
CASSSSGQGGKTQYF
TGTGCCAGCAGCTCAAGCGGACAGGGAGGAAAGACCCAGTACTTC
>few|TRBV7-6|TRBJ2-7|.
CASSPGDYSYEQYF
TGTGCCAGCAGCCCAGGGGACTACTCCTACGAGCAGTACTTC
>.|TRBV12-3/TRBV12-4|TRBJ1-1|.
CASSFRVGGVNTEAFF
TGTGCCAGCAGTTTCCGCGTGGGAGGCGTGAACACTGAAGCTTTCTTT
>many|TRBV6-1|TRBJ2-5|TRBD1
CASSGRDRGFLETQYF
TGTGCCAGCAGTGGCCGGGACAGGGGGTTTCTGGAGACCCAGTACTTC
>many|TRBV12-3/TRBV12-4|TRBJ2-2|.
CASSLHLGQSRGRAGELFF
TGTGCCAGCAGTTTACACCTCGGACAGTCGAGGGGGAGGGCCGGGGAGCTGTTTTTT
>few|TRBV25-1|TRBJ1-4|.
CASSRGSSFEKLFF
TGTGCCAGCAGTCGCGGCAGCTCTTTTGAAAAACTGTTTTTT
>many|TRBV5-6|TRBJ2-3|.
CASSWRRWQGTDTQYF
TGTGCCAGCAGCTGGAGGAGGTGGCAGGGGACAGATACGCAGTATTTT
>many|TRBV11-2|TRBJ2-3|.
CASSLENTQYF
TGTGCCAGCAGCTTAGAGAATACGCAGTATTTT
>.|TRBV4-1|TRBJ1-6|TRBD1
CASSLQGQGGDSPLHF
TGCGCCAGCAGCCTCCAAGGACAGGGTGGTGATTCACCCCTCCACTTT
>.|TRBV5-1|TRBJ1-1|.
CASSFQGRAGAEAFF
TGCGCCAGCAGCTTCCAGGGACGGGCGGGCGCTGAAGCTTTCTTT
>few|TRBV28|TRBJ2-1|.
CASSLFGAEQFF
TGTGCCAGCAGTTTGTTCGGGGCTGAGCAGTTCTTC
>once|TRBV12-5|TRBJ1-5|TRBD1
CASGSRQGNQPQHF
TGTGCTAGTGGTTCCCGACAGGGTAATCAGCCCCAGCATTTT
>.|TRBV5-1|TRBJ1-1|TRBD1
CASSLEGQGTTEAFF
TGCGCCAGCAGCTTGGAGGGACAGGGGACGACTGAAGCTTTCTTT
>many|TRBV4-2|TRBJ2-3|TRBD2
CASSQSPGTSADTQYF
TGTGCCAGCAGCCAAAGCCCCGGGACTAGCGCAGATACGCAGTATTTT
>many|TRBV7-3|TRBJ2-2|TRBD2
CASSSGGTTGELFF
TGTGCCAGCAGCTCCGGGGGGACCACCGGGGAGCTGTTTTTT
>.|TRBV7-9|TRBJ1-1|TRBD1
CASSAQGATEAFF
TGTGCCAGCAGCGCGCAGGGGGCCACTGAAGCTTTCTTT
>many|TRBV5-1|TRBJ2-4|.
CASSLEAGIQYF
TGCGCCAGCAGCTTGGAAGCTGGCATTCAGTACTTC
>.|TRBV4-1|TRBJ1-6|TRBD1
CASSLDRTGTGPLHF
TGCGCCAGCAGCCTCGACCGGACAGGGACGGGACCCCTCCACTTT
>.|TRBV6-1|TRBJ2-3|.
CASSASLVTQYF
TGTGCCAGCAGTGCGAGCCTAGTTACGCAGTATTTT
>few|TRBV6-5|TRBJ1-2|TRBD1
CASSYGAQGAIGYTF
TGTGCCAGCAGTTACGGAGCACAGGGGGCAATTGGCTACACCTTC
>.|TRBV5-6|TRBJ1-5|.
CASSLVDGGNQPQHF
TGTGCCAGCAGCTTGGTAGATGGTGGGAATCAGCCCCAGCATTTT
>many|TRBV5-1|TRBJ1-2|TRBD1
CASSLRTGKGDYGYTF
TGCGCCAGCAGCCTTCGGACAGGGAAGGGAGACTATGGCTACACCTTC
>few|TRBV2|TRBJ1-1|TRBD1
CASSDPLGQVRGMNTEAFF
TGTGCCAGCAGTGACCCCCTCGGACAGGTTCGAGGGATGAACACTGAAGCTTTCTTT
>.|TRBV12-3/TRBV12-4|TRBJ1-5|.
CASSPGLISNQPQHF
TGTGCCAGCAGTCCGGGACTGATAAGCAATCAGCCCCAGCATTTT
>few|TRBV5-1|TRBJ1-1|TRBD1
CASATGGASGWTEAFF
TGCGCCAGTGCAACAGGGGGCGCTTCAGGATGGACTGAAGCTTTCTTT
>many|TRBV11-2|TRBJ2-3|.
CASSPPWGDTQYF
TGTGCCAGCAGCCCCCCGTGGGGGGACACGCAGTATTTT
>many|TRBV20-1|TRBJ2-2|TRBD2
CSAINSGATGELFF
TGCAGTGCAATTAATAGCGGGGCTACCGGGGAGCTGTTTTTT
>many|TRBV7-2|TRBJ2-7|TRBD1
CASRPTGIYEQYF
TGTGCCAGCAGGCCGACAGGGATCTACGAGCAGTACTTC
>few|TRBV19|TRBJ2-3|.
CASSFSSFSSRGRLDTQYF
TGTGCCAGTAGTTTCTCCTCTTTCTCTTCGCGGGGTCGCTTGGATACGCAGTATTTT
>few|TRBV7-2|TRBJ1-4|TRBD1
CASSPGQTTNEKLFF
TGTGCCAGCAGCCCGGGACAGACAACTAATGAAAAACTGTTTTTT
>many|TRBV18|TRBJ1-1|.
CASSPGDRVVAFF
TGTGCCAGCTCACCAGGAGACAGAGTGGTAGCTTTCTTT
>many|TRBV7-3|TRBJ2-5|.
CASSLTGQGETQYF
TGTGCCAGCAGCTTAACCGGGCAGGGTGAGACCCAGTACTTC
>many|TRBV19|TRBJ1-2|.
CATSRAGSVYGYTF
TGTGCCACCTCCAGGGCCGGATCTGTTTATGGCTACACCTTC
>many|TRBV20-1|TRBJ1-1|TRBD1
CSARDGQELQAFF
TGCAGTGCTAGAGATGGACAGGAGCTGCAAGCTTTCTTT
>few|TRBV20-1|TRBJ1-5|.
CSAKGRGQPQHF
TGCAGTGCTAAAGGTCGGGGTCAGCCCCAGCATTTT
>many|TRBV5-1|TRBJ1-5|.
CASSLGQGSNQPQHF
TGCGCCAGCAGCTTGGGGCAGGGAAGCAATCAGCCCCAGCATTTT